This T cell receptor (beta chain) was sequenced for a study of T-cell reconstitution after alpha-beta-depleted transplantation in children. Study results and caveats: Expanded clones from the graft, numbering several hundred, reportedly supplied alpha-beta T cells about two months after transplant.

During its preparation, the TCRbeta library received unique molecular identifiers. TCRdb analysed the PCR reads with MiXCR anew, one entry per CDR3 protein. The sample has about 610,000 distinct CDR3 sequences; 25% to 30% are singletons. This clonotype was detected a few times. Its antigen is undetermined. CDR1 is SGHDT and CDR2 is YYEEEE in the germline V gene. The CDR3 covers 16 residues. V gave up 1 base and J gave up 0 bases, with 11 bases separating them. This clonotype originated in a boy under two years old with Wiskott-Aldrich syndrome, due to receive a stem cell transplant. The chain joins TRBV5-6 to TRBJ1-3, with D hard to call. Source: PBMCs, taken before TCRalphabeta/CD19-depleted stem cell transplant. The CDR3 region has the DNA TGTGCCAGCAGCTTGATGGGTTCCCACTCTGGAAACACCATATATTTT. As protein: CASSLMGSHSGNTIYF. The full variable domain, with the rest looked up from reference TRBV5-6 and TRBJ1-3, is DAGVTQSPTHLIKTRGQQVTLRCSPKSGHDTVSWYQQALGQGPQFIFQYYEEEERQRGNFPDRFSGHQFPNYSSELNVNALLLGDSALYLCASSLMGSHSGNTIYFGEGSWLTVV.